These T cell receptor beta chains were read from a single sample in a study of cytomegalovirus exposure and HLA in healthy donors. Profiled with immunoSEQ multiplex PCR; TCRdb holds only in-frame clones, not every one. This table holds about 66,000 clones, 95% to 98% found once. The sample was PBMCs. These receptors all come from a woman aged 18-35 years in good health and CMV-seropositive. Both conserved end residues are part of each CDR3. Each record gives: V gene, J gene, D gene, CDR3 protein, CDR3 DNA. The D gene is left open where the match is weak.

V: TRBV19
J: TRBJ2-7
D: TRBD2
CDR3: CASSTTSASYEQYF
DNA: TGTGCCAGTAGTACGACTAGCGCTTCCTACGAGCAGTACTTC

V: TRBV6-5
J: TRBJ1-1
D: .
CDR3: CASSPGGNTEAFF
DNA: TGTGCCAGCAGTCCCGGAGGGAACACTGAAGCTTTCTTT

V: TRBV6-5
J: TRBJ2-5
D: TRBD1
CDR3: CASSVEQGIWETQYF
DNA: TGTGCCAGCAGTGTCGAACAGGGGATTTGGGAGACCCAGTACTTC

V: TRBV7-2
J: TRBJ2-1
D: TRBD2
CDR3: CASSPASGSYNEQFF
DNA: TGTGCCAGCAGCCCCGCTAGCGGATCCTACAATGAGCAGTTCTTC

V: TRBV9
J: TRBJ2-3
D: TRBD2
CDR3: CASSVASGDTQYF
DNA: TGTGCCAGCAGCGTAGCTAGCGGGGATACGCAGTATTTT

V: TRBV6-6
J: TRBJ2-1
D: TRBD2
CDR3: CASSLAGGPYNEQFF
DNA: TGTGCCAGCAGCTTAGCGGGAGGGCCGTACAATGAGCAGTTCTTC

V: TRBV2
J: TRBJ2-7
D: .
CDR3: CASSVNREGEQYF
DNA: TGTGCCAGCAGTGTTAACAGGGAGGGGGAGCAGTACTTC

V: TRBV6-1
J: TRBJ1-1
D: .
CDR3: CATLAGYLNTEAFF
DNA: TGTGCCACCTTGGCCGGGTATTTGAACACTGAAGCTTTCTTT

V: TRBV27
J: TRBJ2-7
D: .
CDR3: CASSLGGTDYEQYF
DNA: TGTGCCAGCAGTTTAGGGGGGACGGACTACGAGCAGTACTTC

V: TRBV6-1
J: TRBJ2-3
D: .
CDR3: CASSESGGAFDTDTQYF
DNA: TGTGCCAGCAGTGAAAGTGGGGGGGCCTTCGACACAGATACGCAGTATTTT